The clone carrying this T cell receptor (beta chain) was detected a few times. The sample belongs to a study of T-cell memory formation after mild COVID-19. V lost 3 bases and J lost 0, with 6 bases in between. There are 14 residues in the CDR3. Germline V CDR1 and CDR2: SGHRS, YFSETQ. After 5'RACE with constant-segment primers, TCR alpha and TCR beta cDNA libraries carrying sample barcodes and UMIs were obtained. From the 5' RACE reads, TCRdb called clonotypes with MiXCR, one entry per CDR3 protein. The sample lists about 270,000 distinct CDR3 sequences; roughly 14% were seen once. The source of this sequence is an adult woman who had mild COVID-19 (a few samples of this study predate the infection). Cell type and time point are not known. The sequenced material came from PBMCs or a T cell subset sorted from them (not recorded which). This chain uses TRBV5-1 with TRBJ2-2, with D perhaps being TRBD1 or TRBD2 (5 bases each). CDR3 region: CASSWDANTGELFF. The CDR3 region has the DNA TGCGCCAGCAGCTGGGACGCGAACACCGGGGAGCTGTTTTTT.